The rows below give T cell receptor beta chains drawn from one sample of a study of blood T cell repertoires in COVID-19. Sequencing used immunoSEQ multiplex PCR; TCRdb keeps in-frame clones, though not all of them. The table records some 280,000 clones, approximately 90% of them present only once. The source material was peripheral blood. The receptor set was obtained from a woman aged 60-75 years with acute or convalescent COVID-19. Each CDR3 is given with its conserved first and last residue. The D gene is left open where the match is weak. Only some rows state a clone size, as once, few, many or a class for expanded clones.

DNA,CDR3,size,J,D,V
TGTGCCAGCAGGGCCTCGGCGGGGAACACTGAAGCTTTCTTT,CASRASAGNTEAFF,-,TRBJ1-1,-,TRBV7-3
TGTGCCAGCAGTTCCCGACTAGCGGGAGGTCGCTATGAGCAGTTCTTC,CASSSRLAGGRYEQFF,-,TRBJ2-1,TRBD2,TRBV6-5
TGTGCCACCAGCAGAGACAGGGTCACTGAAGCTTTCTTT,CATSRDRVTEAFF,-,TRBJ1-1,-,TRBV15
TGTGCCTGGGGACCATCCTCCTACGAGCAGTACTTC,CAWGPSSYEQYF,-,TRBJ2-7,-,TRBV30
TGTGCCAGCAGCCATAGTGGAGGACCTTCGTTCACTGAAGCTTTCTTT,CASSHSGGPSFTEAFF,-,TRBJ1-1,-,TRBV9
TGTGCCAGCGGGCTAGCGGGAGTGAGAGAGACCCAGTACTTC,CASGLAGVRETQYF,-,TRBJ2-5,TRBD2,TRBV28
TGTGCCATCAGGGAAGACAGGGAATCACCCCTCCACTTT,CAIREDRESPLHF,-,TRBJ1-6,TRBD1,TRBV10-3
TGTGCCAGCAGTTACTCAGGGGGCCTTAGCTCCTACGAGCAGTACTTC,CASSYSGGLSSYEQYF,-,TRBJ2-7,TRBD1,TRBV6-5
TGTGCCAGCAGCGAATCCCGCCCGGGACTAGCGGGCCCCAGCTCCTACAATGAGCAGTTCTTC,CASSESRPGLAGPSSYNEQFF,-,TRBJ2-1,TRBD2,TRBV9
TGTGCCAGCAGATCGGACAGGATCTATGGCTACACCTTC,CASRSDRIYGYTF,-,TRBJ1-2,TRBD1,TRBV28
TGTGCCAGCAGCCCGACCCTCGGACAAAAACAAGAGACCCAGTACTTC,CASSPTLGQKQETQYF,-,TRBJ2-5,-,TRBV3-1/TRBV3-2
TGTGCCAGCAGTTACGGCCGTACCTCTGGGGCCAACGTCCTGACTTTC,CASSYGRTSGANVLTF,-,TRBJ2-6,-,TRBV6-2/TRBV6-3
TGTGCCACCAGAGGACAAGGCACCGGGGAGCTGTTTTTT,CATRGQGTGELFF,-,TRBJ2-2,-,TRBV2
TGTGCCAGCAGTGAAGTCCGTGTAGGGGGATTAGTGCCCGGGGAGCTGTTTTTT,CASSEVRVGGLVPGELFF,-,TRBJ2-2,-,TRBV2
TGTGCCAGTAAAGTTACCCAGGATGGCTACACCTTC,CASKVTQDGYTF,-,TRBJ1-2,-,TRBV19
TGTGCCAGCCGACCTAGCGGGTCCTACGAGCAGTACTTC,CASRPSGSYEQYF,-,TRBJ2-7,TRBD2,TRBV25-1
TGTGCCATCAGTCCTACTGCCGCGGACACTGAAGCTTTCTTT,CAISPTAADTEAFF,-,TRBJ1-1,-,TRBV10-3
TGTGCCAGCAGTTTATCTTTAGTTTGGAGCTCCTACAATGAGCAGTTCTTC,CASSLSLVWSSYNEQFF,-,TRBJ2-1,-,TRBV28
TGCGCCAGCAGCACCACACAGTACCAAGAGACCCAGTACTTC,CASSTTQYQETQYF,-,TRBJ2-5,-,TRBV5-1
TGTGCCAGCAGCTTAGGACGGAGGAACACTGAAGCTTTCTTT,CASSLGRRNTEAFF,-,TRBJ1-1,-,TRBV7-2
TGTGCCACCAGCAGAGGAGACACTGGATCTGGAAACACCATATATTTT,CATSRGDTGSGNTIYF,-,TRBJ1-3,-,TRBV15
TGTGCCAGCAGCGTCGCAACTAATGAAAAACTGTTTTTT,CASSVATNEKLFF,-,TRBJ1-4,-,TRBV5-5
TGTGCCAGCTCACCACCCAAACTTGGACAGTCTTTCTATGGCTACACCTTC,CASSPPKLGQSFYGYTF,-,TRBJ1-2,-,TRBV18
TGTGCCATCAGTGCAGGGAACAGCGCCTACGAGCAGTACTTC,CAISAGNSAYEQYF,-,TRBJ2-7,-,TRBV10-3
TGCAGTGCTAGTCCTACAGGGAGCTCCTACAATGAGCAGTTCTTC,CSASPTGSSYNEQFF,-,TRBJ2-1,-,TRBV20-1
TGTGCCAGCAGTTTGACAGGGGGTAATTCACCCCTCCACTTT,CASSLTGGNSPLHF,-,TRBJ1-6,TRBD1,TRBV25-1
TGTGCCAGCAGTTACTCTGCCAGGGGTGGGACTGAAGCTTTCTTT,CASSYSARGGTEAFF,-,TRBJ1-1,-,TRBV6-5
TGTGCCAGCAGTGAGAACAGGGGGAACACTGAAGCTTTCTTT,CASSENRGNTEAFF,-,TRBJ1-1,TRBD1,TRBV6-1
TGTGCCAGCAGTTTGTGGGCCAGGGGGGATGTCGCAACTAATGAAAAACTGTTTTTT,CASSLWARGDVATNEKLFF,-,TRBJ1-4,TRBD1,TRBV27
TGTGCCAGTAGTCACAGGGGAAAGGACGAGCAGTACTTC,CASSHRGKDEQYF,-,TRBJ2-7,TRBD1,TRBV19
TGTGCCAGCAGCCGGGGACAGGGTCTATCCTACGAGCAGTACTTC,CASSRGQGLSYEQYF,-,TRBJ2-7,TRBD1,TRBV7-2
TGTGCCAGCAGCTTAGAACAGGCAGTAACTGGAAACACCATATATTTT,CASSLEQAVTGNTIYF,-,TRBJ1-3,-,TRBV7-2
TGTGCCAGCAGCTCAAAGACTAGCGGGGCGTACACAGATACGCAGTATTTT,CASSSKTSGAYTDTQYF,-,TRBJ2-3,TRBD2,TRBV3-1/TRBV3-2
TGTGCCAGCAGCTTAGCCGGGACTAGCGAATGGGACGAGCAGTACTTC,CASSLAGTSEWDEQYF,-,TRBJ2-7,TRBD2,TRBV7-9
TGTGCCAGCAGCTTGCAGGGAGGCTCCTACGAGCAGTACTTC,CASSLQGGSYEQYF,few,TRBJ2-7,-,TRBV5-4
TGTGCCAGCAGTCCCGGGGACAGGAATCAGCCCCAGCATTTT,CASSPGDRNQPQHF,-,TRBJ1-5,TRBD1,TRBV28
TGCGCCAGCAGCCAGGACGTACAGGCCCCTAGACAGCGCTACAATGAGCAGTTCTTC,CASSQDVQAPRQRYNEQFF,-,TRBJ2-1,-,TRBV4-3
TGTGCCAGCAGCGTAGGGACAGGTGGAGCCCATCAGCCCCAGCATTTT,CASSVGTGGAHQPQHF,-,TRBJ1-5,TRBD1,TRBV9
TGTGCCATCAGTGAGGCAGGGGGCTCGGGAGAGCAGTACTTC,CAISEAGGSGEQYF,-,TRBJ2-7,TRBD1,TRBV10-3
TGCGCCAGCAGCGTCGGACAGGCTGGTTCACCCCTCCACTTT,CASSVGQAGSPLHF,-,TRBJ1-6,TRBD1,TRBV5-1
TGTGCCAGCAGTTTAGGACAGGGGGCTGTCTATGGCTACACCTTC,CASSLGQGAVYGYTF,-,TRBJ1-2,TRBD1,TRBV27
TGTGCCAGCAGCGCCCGGACTAGCGGGAGCAATGAGCAGTTCTTC,CASSARTSGSNEQFF,-,TRBJ2-1,TRBD2,TRBV7-3
TGTGCCAGTAGTACGACTAGCCTCTACGAGCAGTACTTC,CASSTTSLYEQYF,once,TRBJ2-7,TRBD2,TRBV19
TGTGCCAGCAGCGCTCGGTCCAATGAGCAGTTCTTC,CASSARSNEQFF,once,TRBJ2-1,-,TRBV9
TGTGCCAGCAGAAAGGGACAGGGGAGCTATGGCTACACCTTC,CASRKGQGSYGYTF,-,TRBJ1-2,TRBD1,TRBV6-5
TGTGCCAGCAGGCCCAGGGGAGAAGTCACTGAAGCTTTCTTT,CASRPRGEVTEAFF,-,TRBJ1-1,-,TRBV25-1
TGTGCCGCCGGAGCGAGGGAAGGAGAGACCCAGTACTTC,CAAGAREGETQYF,-,TRBJ2-5,-,TRBV10-3
TGTGCCACCTACCCGGACAGGGGATGGGATGAGCAGTTCTTC,CATYPDRGWDEQFF,few,TRBJ2-1,TRBD1,TRBV10-3
TGTGCCAGCAGCTTTCGCAGGGGCTTCTACGAGCAGTACTTC,CASSFRRGFYEQYF,-,TRBJ2-7,-,TRBV5-4
TGTGCCAGCAGTGACGGACAGGGCTATGAAAAACTGTTTTTT,CASSDGQGYEKLFF,-,TRBJ1-4,TRBD1,TRBV6-2/TRBV6-3
TGCGCCAGCAGCTTGGTTGGGGGCGGTAATGAAAAACTGTTTTTT,CASSLVGGGNEKLFF,-,TRBJ1-4,-,TRBV5-1
TGCGCCAGCAGCCAAGATTACCAGGGAAACACTGAAGCTTTCTTT,CASSQDYQGNTEAFF,-,TRBJ1-1,-,TRBV4-3
TGCGCCAGCAGCTTGGGGCCTGGACAGGATATCTATGGCTACACCTTC,CASSLGPGQDIYGYTF,-,TRBJ1-2,TRBD1,TRBV5-1
TGTGCCACCAGCAGAGGGCAGGGGGCGATCGGGGAAAAACTGTTTTTT,CATSRGQGAIGEKLFF,-,TRBJ1-4,TRBD1,TRBV15
TGTGCCAGCATAAGAGCCGGGATATGGGATACGCAGTATTTT,CASIRAGIWDTQYF,many,TRBJ2-3,-,TRBV27
TGTGCCACCAAAAAGGAGTTCGGGTCCTACGAGCAGTACTTC,CATKKEFGSYEQYF,-,TRBJ2-7,-,TRBV19
TGTGCCAGCAGCTGGGCTAAGGTGGATGGCTACACCTTC,CASSWAKVDGYTF,-,TRBJ1-2,-,TRBV12-3/TRBV12-4
TGTGCCAGTAGCATCGCCCGGGGTCGTATCAGCAACATTCAGTACTTC,CASSIARGRISNIQYF,-,TRBJ2-4,-,TRBV19